Sequencing of this T cell receptor beta chain was carried out in a study of PD-L1 blockade in urothelial cancer. For the study at large: In the patient group, about 90% of the roughly 30 were males with bladder-origin urothelial cancer. Each patient had 0 to 3 earlier chemotherapy regimens. Specimens of blood held a median count of about 140,000 T cells.

Spiking each PCR with synthetic TCR analog templates was performed. Profiling relied on immunoSEQ multiplex PCR, and the TCRdb table lists in-frame clones only, not all of them. The repertoire includes 75,000 to 90,000 clones, about 80% of them detected once, and 9.5% sits in the top ten. The CDR3 totals 13 residues. Between the trimmed V and J ends, which lost 7 bases and 8 bases, there was a span of 12 bases. Per the germline V gene, CDR1 is SNHLY and CDR2 is FYNNEI. This TCR derives from a man in his 70s with urothelial cancer. The sequenced sample was PBMCs, obtained around atezolizumab (anti-PD-L1) treatment. The chain uses TRBV2 and TRBJ1-6; tentatively, D is TRBD1 (6 bases). In nucleotides, the CDR3 is TGTGCCAGCACTAGGACAGTTCATTCACCCCTCCACTTT. This sequence encodes CASTRTVHSPLHF. The full variable domain, with the rest looked up from reference TRBV2 and TRBJ1-6, is EPEVTQTPSHQVTQMGQEVILRCVPISNHLYFYWYRQILGQKVEFLVSFYNNEISEKSEIFDDQFSVERPDGSNFTLKIRSTKLEDSAMYFCASTRTVHSPLHFGNGTRLTVT.